This TCR beta chain was identified in a study of shared T cell receptors in the human thymus. Generated by immunoSEQ multiplex PCR, the TCRdb table keeps only in-frame clones and is missing some. In the table there are around 730,000 clones, approximately 83% of which are singletons. V was cut by 0 bases and J by 6 bases, with 15 bases left in between. Germline V CDR1 and CDR2: SGDLS, YYNGEE. The CDR3 loop spans 15 amino acids. This sample was also put to use in a study of human thymus T cells. From that second work: Resections removed during corrective heart surgery provided the thymus tissue used. Related studies noted strongly shared thymic repertoires across unrelated people.

This sequence was found in a girl less than two years old with a congenital heart defect. V is TRBV9 and J is TRBJ1-2; D not certain. Sequencing was done on a sample of thymocytes. CDR3 loop: CASSVGPPGGHGYTF. For the CDR3, the DNA is TGTGCCAGCAGCGTAGGCCCGCCGGGCGGGCATGGCTACACCTTC.